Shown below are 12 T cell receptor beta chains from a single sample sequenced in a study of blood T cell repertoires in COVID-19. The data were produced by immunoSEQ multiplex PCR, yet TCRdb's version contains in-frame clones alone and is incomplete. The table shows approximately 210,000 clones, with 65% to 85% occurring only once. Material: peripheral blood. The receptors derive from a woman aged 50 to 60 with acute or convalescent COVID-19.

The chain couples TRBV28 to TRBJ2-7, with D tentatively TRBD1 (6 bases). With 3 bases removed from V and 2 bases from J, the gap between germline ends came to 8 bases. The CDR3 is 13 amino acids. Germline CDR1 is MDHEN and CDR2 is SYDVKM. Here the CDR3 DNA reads TGTGCCAGCAGTTTGTCAGGGGCCTACGAGCAGTACTTC. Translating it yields CASSLSGAYEQYF.

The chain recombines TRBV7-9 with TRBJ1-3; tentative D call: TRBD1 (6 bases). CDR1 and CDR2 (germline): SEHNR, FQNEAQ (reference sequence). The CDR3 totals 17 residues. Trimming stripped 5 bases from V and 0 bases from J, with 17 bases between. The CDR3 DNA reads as TGTGCCAGCAGCCCTGACAGGAGCCTAAGCTCTGGAAACACCATATATTTT. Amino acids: CASSPDRSLSSGNTIYF. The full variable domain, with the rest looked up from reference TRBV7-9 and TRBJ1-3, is DTGVSQNPRHKITKRGQNVTFRCDPISEHNRLYWYRQTLGQGPEFLTYFQNEAQLEKSRLLSDRFSAERPKGSFSTLEIQRTEQGDSAMYLCASSPDRSLSSGNTIYFGEGSWLTVV.

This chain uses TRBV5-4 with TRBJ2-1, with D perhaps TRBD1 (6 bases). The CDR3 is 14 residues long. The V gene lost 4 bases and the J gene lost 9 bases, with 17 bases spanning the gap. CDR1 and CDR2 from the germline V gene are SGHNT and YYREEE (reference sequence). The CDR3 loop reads CASSDEQGLGEQFF. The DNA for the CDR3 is TGTGCCAGCAGCGATGAACAGGGCTTGGGTGAGCAGTTCTTC.

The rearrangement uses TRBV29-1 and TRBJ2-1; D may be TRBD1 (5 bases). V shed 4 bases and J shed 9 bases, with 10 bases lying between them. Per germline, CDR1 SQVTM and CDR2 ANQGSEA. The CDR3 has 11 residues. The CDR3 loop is CSVGGRGEQFF. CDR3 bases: TGCAGCGTTGGGGGAAGGGGTGAGCAGTTCTTC.

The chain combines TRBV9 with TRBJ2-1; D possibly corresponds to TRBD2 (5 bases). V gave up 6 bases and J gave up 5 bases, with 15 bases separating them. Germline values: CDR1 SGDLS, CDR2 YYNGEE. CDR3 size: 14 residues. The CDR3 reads CASTSPWGDNEQFF. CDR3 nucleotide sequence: TGTGCCAGCACTAGCCCTTGGGGTGACAATGAGCAGTTCTTC.

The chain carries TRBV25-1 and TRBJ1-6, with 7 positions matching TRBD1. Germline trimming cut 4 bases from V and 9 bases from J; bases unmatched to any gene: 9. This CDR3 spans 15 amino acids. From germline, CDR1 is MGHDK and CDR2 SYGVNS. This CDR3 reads CASSGLQGPFSPLHF. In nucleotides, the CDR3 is TGTGCCAGCAGTGGACTACAGGGGCCGTTTTCACCCCTCCACTTT.

For the CDR3, the DNA is TGTGCCAGCAGCGTAGGACAGGTCAACACTGAAGCTTTCTTT. This codes for CASSVGQVNTEAFF. The chain links TRBV9 to TRBJ1-1; possibly TRBD1 for D (6 bases). The CDR3 is made up of 14 amino acids. Trimming cost V 0 bases and J 2 bases, with 8 bases left between them. Germline V gene data show CDR1 as SGDLS and CDR2 as YYNGEE.

The CDR3 DNA sequence: TGCGCCAGCTCCACTAGCGGGAGGGCAAATGAGCAGTTCTTC. Translated: CASSTSGRANEQFF. J is TRBJ2-1 and V is TRBV10-1; 13 nucleotides agree with TRBD2. The germline V gene has CDR1 WNHNN and CDR2 SYGVQD (reference sequence). V shed 8 bases, J shed 7 bases, and the junction held 5 bases outside the gene matches. This CDR3 is built from 14 residues.

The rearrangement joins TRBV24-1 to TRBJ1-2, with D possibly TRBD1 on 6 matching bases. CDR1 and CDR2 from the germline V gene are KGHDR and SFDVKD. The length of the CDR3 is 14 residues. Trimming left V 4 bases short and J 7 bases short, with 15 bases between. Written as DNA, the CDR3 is TGTGCCACCAGTGACGGGGCAGGGGAACTTGGCTACACCTTC. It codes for CATSDGAGELGYTF.

The chain's CDR3 is CATSDSARDSYGYTF. For the CDR3, the DNA is TGTGCCACCAGTGATTCCGCCCGGGACAGCTATGGCTACACCTTC. This rearrangement joins TRBV24-1 to TRBJ1-2; the match to TRBD1 covers 7 bases. The germline CDR1 and CDR2 sequences are KGHDR and SFDVKD. V dropped 2 bases and J dropped 4; count of bases not matched to a gene: 6. The CDR3 is made up of 15 amino acids.

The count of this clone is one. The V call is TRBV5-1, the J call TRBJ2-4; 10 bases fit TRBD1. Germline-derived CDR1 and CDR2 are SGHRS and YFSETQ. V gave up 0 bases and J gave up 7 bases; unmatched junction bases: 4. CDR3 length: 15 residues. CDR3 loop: CASSLGTGGSNIQYF. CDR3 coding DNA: TGCGCCAGCAGCTTGGGGACAGGGGGATCGAACATTCAGTACTTC.

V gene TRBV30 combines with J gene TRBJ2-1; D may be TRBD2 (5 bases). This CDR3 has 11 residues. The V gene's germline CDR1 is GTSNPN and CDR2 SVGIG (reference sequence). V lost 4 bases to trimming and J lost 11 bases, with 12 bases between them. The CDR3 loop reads CAWTLAVQQFF. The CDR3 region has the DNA TGTGCCTGGACGCTAGCCGTCCAGCAGTTCTTC.